The 11 T cell receptor beta chains given below trace back to one sample, sequenced in a study of T-cell reconstitution after alpha-beta-depleted transplantation in children. Unique molecular identifiers were used to barcode this TCRbeta library. TCRdb re-called the PCR reads through MiXCR, storing one row per CDR3 protein. Seen here are 580,000 or so distinct CDR3 sequences, 20% to 25% observed once, and the top ten hold approximately 14%. Sequenced material: PBMCs, mostly from graft donor cells, taken 360 days after TCRalphabeta/CD19-depleted stem cell transplant. The receptors come from a boy younger than two who had a stem cell transplant for acute myeloid leukemia, so the T cells may come from the graft donor.

This clonotype was counted only a few times. The V gene is TRBV10-3, the J gene TRBJ2-7; either TRBD1 or TRBD2 may supply D (5 bases each). The CDR3 runs to 12 residues. Trimming removed 9 bases at V and 2 bases at J, with 11 bases between. Looked up from germline, CDR1 is ENHRY and CDR2 is SYGVKD. The CDR3 region is CAIGDQAYEQYV. The CDR3 DNA reads as TGTGCCATAGGGGACCAAGCCTACGAGCAGTACGTC.

This clonotype showed up many times. This rearrangement joins TRBV15 to TRBJ2-5; the match to TRBD2 covers 10 bases. This CDR3 is built from 19 residues. With 3 bases clipped from V and 0 bases from J, the junction kept 13 bases outside the gene matches. CDR1 and CDR2 (germline): LNHNV, YYDKDF (reference sequence). CDR3 sequence reads: CATSRASPPSGGNQETQYF. In DNA form, the CDR3 reads TGTGCCACCAGCAGGGCCTCGCCCCCTAGCGGGGGAAACCAAGAGACCCAGTACTTC.

This clonotype occurred a few times. The chain recombines TRBV7-9 with TRBJ1-1; D is uncertain. The germline V gene encodes CDR1 SEHNR and CDR2 FQNEAQ (reference sequence). CDR3 length equals 15 residues. V was trimmed by 5 bases and J by 0 bases, leaving 13 bases between them. CDR3 sequence: CASSRPGLMNTEAFF. In DNA form, the CDR3 reads TGTGCCAGCAGCCGACCCGGGCTAATGAACACTGAAGCTTTCTTT.

In this sample, this clonotype turned up many times. V usage is TRBV27 and J usage is TRBJ1-6; a weak D match, TRBD1 (6 bases). V lost 0 bases and J lost 5, with 11 bases in between. The CDR3 extends over 16 amino acids. Germline CDR1 reads MNHEY; CDR2 reads SMNVEV (reference sequence). The CDR3 here is CASSLSGQLNNSPLHF. The CDR3 DNA sequence: TGTGCCAGCAGTTTATCCGGACAGTTAAATAATTCACCCCTCCACTTT.

V usage is TRBV4-3 and J usage is TRBJ2-5; D is unclear. The germline gives CDR1 LGHNA, CDR2 YSLEER. CDR3 length: 14 amino acids. V dropped 0 bases and J dropped 5 bases, with 10 bases sitting between them. The CDR3 protein is CASSQDHTGETQYF. CDR3 sequence (DNA): TGCGCCAGCAGCCAAGACCACACCGGGGAGACCCAGTACTTC.

The chain links TRBV7-9 to TRBJ2-1; tentatively, D is TRBD2 (5 bases). The CDR3 consists of 10 residues. Germline V gene sequence: CDR1 SEHNR, CDR2 FQNEAQ (reference sequence). Trimming shortened V by 11 bases and J by 12 bases, and 14 bases separated the two germline ends. CDR3 in DNA: TGTGCCGGAGGCGGAAGCGTGCAGTTCTTC. Translation gives CAGGGSVQFF.

Many counts were recorded for this clonotype. The chain recombines TRBV28 with TRBJ2-7; 10 positions match TRBD2. The V gene end was trimmed by 5 bases and the J gene end by 2 bases; junction bases not matched to a gene: 9. The germline V gene has CDR1 MDHEN and CDR2 SYDVKM. This CDR3 has 16 amino acids. The CDR3 DNA is TGTGCCAGCAGTACTAGCGGGATCCCCTTACCCTACGAGCAGTACTTC. Translated: CASSTSGIPLPYEQYF.

This clonotype has more than one count but fewer than ten. The chain recombines TRBV20-1 with TRBJ1-5, with unresolved D. V shed 3 bases and J shed 10 bases, with 16 bases lying between them. The germline V gene has CDR1 DFQATT and CDR2 SNEGSKA (reference sequence). The CDR3 runs 13 residues. CDR3 loop: CSASLGSPGPQHF. Here the CDR3 DNA reads TGCAGTGCTAGTTTAGGCAGCCCGGGACCCCAGCATTTT.

In this sample, this clonotype turned up a few times. This chain connects TRBV6-6 to TRBJ2-7, with D possibly being TRBD2 (5 bases). Germline V CDR1 and CDR2: MNHNY, SVGAGI (reference sequence). Trimming pared 6 bases from V and 0 bases from J, leaving 9 bases between. CDR3 length equals 13 residues. The CDR3 region is CASSRGGSYEQYV. Here the CDR3 DNA reads TGTGCCAGCAGCCGGGGTGGCTCCTACGAGCAGTACGTC.

The V and J genes are TRBV2 and TRBJ2-2; D remains ambiguous. Trimming took off 6 bases at V and 8 bases at J, with 16 bases between the two ends. CDR3 length: 14 residues. Germline V gene lookup returns CDR1 SNHLY and CDR2 FYNNEI. The CDR3 spells CASSVSKARGELFF. The CDR3 DNA reads as TGTGCCAGCAGCGTATCCAAGGCGCGGGGGGAGCTGTTTTTT.

CDR3 bases: TGTGCCAGCAGCTTGATCTTGGGGCACGGGGAGCTGTTTTTT. Translated: CASSLILGHGELFF. This chain connects TRBV5-6 to TRBJ2-2; possible D gene TRBD1, 5 bases. This CDR3 contains 14 residues. The germline V and J ends were trimmed by 1 base and 7 bases, with 11 bases remaining between them. Germline CDR1 is SGHDT and CDR2 is YYEEEE.